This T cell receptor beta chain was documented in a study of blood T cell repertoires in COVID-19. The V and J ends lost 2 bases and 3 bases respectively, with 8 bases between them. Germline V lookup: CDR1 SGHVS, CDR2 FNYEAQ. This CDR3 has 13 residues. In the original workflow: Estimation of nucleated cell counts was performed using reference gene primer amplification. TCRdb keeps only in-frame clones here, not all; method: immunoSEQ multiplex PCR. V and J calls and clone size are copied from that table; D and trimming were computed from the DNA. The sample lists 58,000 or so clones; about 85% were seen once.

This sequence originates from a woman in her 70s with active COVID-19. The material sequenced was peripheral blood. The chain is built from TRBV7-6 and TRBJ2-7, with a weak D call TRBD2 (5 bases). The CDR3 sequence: CASSLSGSYEQYF. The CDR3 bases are TGTGCCAGCAGCTTAAGTGGGAGCTACGAGCAGTACTTC.